Each of the 19 T cell receptor beta chains below was sequenced from the same sample in a study of T cells in women clearing cervical HPV infection. Produced via immunoSEQ multiplex PCR; TCRdb's table is partial and in-frame only. Recorded for this sample: 25,000 to 35,000 clones. Sequencing was performed on blood buffy coat. Source of these receptors: a woman aged 18-69 years with a cervical HPV16 infection that either progressed to CIN3+ or cleared (not recorded which).

A note on this clone: The read halts 3 residues ahead of the CDR3 end, with the missing end drawn from the germline J gene. J is TRBJ2-7 and V is TRBV20-1; tentatively, D is TRBD2 (6 bases). This CDR3 comprises 13 residues. In germline, CDR1 is DFQATT, CDR2 SNEGSKA (reference sequence). V lost 5 bases to trimming and J lost 0 bases, with 11 bases between them. Partial CDR3 DNA: TGCAGTGCTTGGGACTCTATCTCCTACGAG. Residues: CSAWDSISYE. The whole CDR3 sequence reads CSAWDSISYEQYF.

In regard to this clone: Read coverage stops 3 residues before the CDR3 terminus; the germline J gene supplies the remainder. V is TRBV6-2 or TRBV6-3 and J is TRBJ2-2; 9 bases are shared with TRBD1. There are 16 residues in the CDR3. With V trimmed by 1 base and J by 6 bases, 6 bases remained unmatched. CDR1 and CDR2 from the germline V gene are MNHEY and SVGEGT. CDR3 DNA, as far as it was read: TGTGCCAGCAGTTACTGGGGACAGGGTGCTTCCGGGGAG. Its translation: CASSYWGQGASGE. The full CDR3 sequence reads CASSYWGQGASGELFF.

This clone is deemed medium-sized by its frequency. CDR3 DNA, as far as it was read: TGTGCCAGCAGCCCGACTCCTTTAGCCAAAAACATT. Its protein product is CASSPTPLAKNI. From start to end, the CDR3 is CASSPTPLAKNIQYF. The V call is TRBV7-2, the J call TRBJ2-4, with D uncertain. The DNA ends 3 residues before the CDR3 does, and the rest of the CDR3 is filled in from the germline J gene. The length of the CDR3 is 15 residues. The germline V gene has CDR1 SGHTA and CDR2 FQGNSA. V lost 5 bases, J lost 0 bases, and 11 bases lay in between.

As for this clone: With the read ending 3 residues before the CDR3 end, the germline J gene is used to fill in that end. The chain is built from TRBV18 and TRBJ2-7, with 12 bases lining up with TRBD2. The junction had 2 bases not matched to a gene; V was cut back by 3 bases and J by 5 bases. The CDR3 extends over 14 amino acids. CDR1 and CDR2 from the germline V gene are KGHSH and LQKENI. The CDR3 bases that were read are TGTGCCAGCTCACCTACTAGCGGGAGGCACGAG. Amino acids: CASSPTSGRHE. In full, the CDR3 reads CASSPTSGRHEQYF.

In the case of this clone: The observed sequence ends 3 residues before the CDR3 terminus, with the missing tail filled in from the germline J gene. The V call is TRBV20-1, the J call TRBJ2-5; possibly TRBD2 for D (6 bases). Trimming removed 4 bases at V and 3 bases at J, with 12 bases between. From germline, CDR1 is DFQATT and CDR2 SNEGSKA (reference sequence). This CDR3 comprises 13 residues. The CDR3 loop reads CSATRLGEETQYF. The sequenced CDR3 bases are TGCAGTGCTACCCGACTAGGGGAAGAGACC.

With regard to this clone: Its ends do not fully match the called genes, so a read error is possible. Read sequence stops 3 residues before the CDR3 end, and the germline J gene provides the missing end. The chain has TRBV2 and TRBJ1-6; D not certain. The CDR3 is 11 amino acids. CDR1 is SNHLY and CDR2 is FYNNEI in the germline V gene. The CDR3 is CASSDKSPLHF. The CDR3 DNA, read in part, is TGTGCCAGCAGTGATAAATCACCC.

About this clone: The missing CDR3 end, 3 residues past where the read stops, is filled in from the germline J gene. J is TRBJ2-7 and V is TRBV18, with 11 bases fitting TRBD2. The V gene's germline CDR1 is KGHSH and CDR2 LQKENI. With 6 bases clipped from V and 3 bases from J, the junction kept 7 bases outside the gene matches. CDR3 length: 15 residues. The CDR3 sequence: CASSFLAGGRYEQYF. The sequenced CDR3 bases are TGTGCCAGCTCCTTCTTAGCGGGGGGGCGCTACGAG.

The CDR3 DNA, read in part, is TGTGCCAGCAGCCCCCAGGGGGAGACC. Amino acid sequence: CASSPQGET. Given in full, the CDR3 is CASSPQGETQYF. This chain connects TRBV7-9 to TRBJ2-5; perhaps TRBD1 as D (6 bases). The CDR3 goes on 3 residues after the read ends, and that part is filled in from the germline J gene. V lost 5 bases to trimming and J lost 5 bases, with 9 bases between them. This CDR3 comprises 12 residues. Germline values: CDR1 SEHNR, CDR2 FQNEAQ (reference sequence).

With regard to this clone: The read halts 3 residues ahead of the CDR3 end, with the missing end drawn from the germline J gene. Other DNA sequences within the sample encode an identical CDR3. V usage is TRBV29-1 and J usage is TRBJ2-2; 9 bases agree with TRBD1. V gave up 4 bases and J gave up 5 bases; unmatched junction bases: 5. Germline V lookup: CDR1 SQVTM, CDR2 ANQGSEA. CDR3 length equals 14 residues. The CDR3: CSVGRDRVTGELFF. CDR3 bases read: TGCAGCGTTGGCCGGGACAGGGTAACCGGGGAG.

As for this clone: The CDR3 goes on 3 residues after the read ends, and that part is filled in from the germline J gene. This chain uses TRBV20-1 with TRBJ2-3, with 8 bases matching TRBD2. Germline-derived CDR1 and CDR2 are DFQATT and SNEGSKA (reference sequence). This CDR3 has 14 amino acids. CDR3 DNA (partial): TGCAGTGCTAGTACGGGGGGGCGGCCGGTCACG. Its translation: CSASTGGRPVT. The complete CDR3 protein is CSASTGGRPVTQYF.

As concerns this clone: The CDR3 extends 3 residues past the end of the read, so its final part is completed from the germline J gene. The chain employs TRBV6-1 and TRBJ1-3; tentative D call: TRBD1 (6 bases). Germline CDR1 MNHNS, CDR2 SASEGT. The CDR3 extends over 16 amino acids. Trimming stripped 2 bases from V and 0 bases from J, with 11 bases between. This CDR3 reads CASSEPGAYSGNTIYF. The part of the CDR3 DNA that was read is TGTGCCAGCAGTGAACCAGGGGCGTACTCTGGAAACACC.

Note on this clone: The read ends 3 residues shy of where the CDR3 ends; the end is completed using the germline J gene. The chain carries TRBV20-1 and TRBJ2-5, with a possible D match to TRBD1 (6 bases). This CDR3 region has 12 residues. V was trimmed by 5 bases and J by 3 bases, leaving 10 bases between them. Looked up from germline, CDR1 is DFQATT and CDR2 is SNEGSKA (reference sequence). CDR3 loop: CSAAAGEETQYF. Partial CDR3 DNA: TGCAGTGCTGCGGCAGGGGAAGAGACC.

By frequency, this clone is medium-sized. The CDR3 end falls 3 residues outside the read, so it is completed with the germline J gene. The V call is TRBV7-9, the J call TRBJ1-2; D uncertain. The CDR3 spans 13 residues. Trimming removed 1 base from V and 6 bases from J, with 9 bases in between. Germline CDR1 and CDR2: SEHNR and FQNEAQ (reference sequence). CDR3 DNA (partial): TGTGCCAGCAGCTTAGGGACTGCCGATGGC. The encoded protein is CASSLGTADG. The entire CDR3 is CASSLGTADGYTF. Full variable domain (missing parts from reference TRBV7-9 and TRBJ1-2): DTGVSQNPRHKITKRGQNVTFRCDPISEHNRLYWYRQTLGQGPEFLTYFQNEAQLEKSRLLSDRFSAERPKGSFSTLEIQRTEQGDSAMYLCASSLGTADGYTFGSGTRLTVV.

Regarding this clone: The read ends 3 residues early relative to the CDR3; the germline J gene fills the gap. This chain links TRBV20-1 with TRBJ2-3; D gene ambiguous. V was trimmed by 3 bases and J by 0 bases, leaving 10 bases between them. The CDR3 contains 14 residues. Germline V gives CDR1 DFQATT, CDR2 SNEGSKA (reference sequence). The DNA read from the CDR3 is TGCAGTGCTAGGAGGCTTGGTAGCACAGATACG. This translates into CSARRLGSTDT. The CDR3 reads in full as CSARRLGSTDTQYF.

Turning to this clone: The read ends 3 residues before the CDR3 terminus; that terminus is restored from the germline J gene. The J gene is TRBJ2-7, the V gene TRBV4-2; tentative D call: TRBD1 (6 bases). The CDR3 is 15 amino acids. The germline gives CDR1 LGHNA, CDR2 YNFKEQ. Trimming removed 3 bases at V and 0 bases at J, with 12 bases between. CDR3 residues: CASSQYRASSYEQYF. The covered CDR3 bases are TGTGCCAGCAGCCAGTACAGGGCTAGCTCCTACGAG.

With regard to this clone: The read ends 3 residues shy of where the CDR3 ends; the end is completed using the germline J gene. The sample carries other DNA sequences with the same CDR3. The genes are TRBV5-1 and TRBJ2-1; 12 positions match TRBD2. The CDR3 is 16 residues long. V shed 0 bases, J shed 4 bases, and the junction held 2 bases outside the gene matches. Germline V gene sequence: CDR1 SGHRS, CDR2 YFSETQ. CDR3 protein: CASSLAGLAGYNEQFF. Incomplete CDR3 DNA: TGCGCCAGCAGCTTGGCCGGACTAGCGGGATACAATGAG. The full variable domain, its missing parts supplied by reference TRBV5-1 and TRBJ2-1, is KAGVTQTPRYLIKTRGQQVTLSCSPISGHRSVSWYQQTPGQGLQFLFEYFSETQRNKGNFPGRFSGRQFSNSRSEMNVSTLELGDSALYLCASSLAGLAGYNEQFFGPGTRLTVL.

Of note for this clone: The read is 3 residues too short to cover the CDR3 end, so that end is filled in from the germline J gene. The V and J genes are TRBV7-8 and TRBJ1-4; D not resolved. V was cut by 3 bases and J by 7 bases, with 15 bases left in between. This CDR3 has 15 residues. In germline, CDR1 is SGHVS, CDR2 FQNEAQ. The CDR3 protein is CASSLAVNSGEKLFF. Partial CDR3 DNA: TGTGCCAGCAGCTTGGCAGTAAACTCGGGTGAAAAA. Combining the CDR3 with reference TRBV7-8 and TRBJ1-4 gives the whole variable domain GAGVSQSPRYKVAKRGQDVALRCDPISGHVSLFWYQQALGQGPEFLTYFQNEAQLDKSGLPSDRFFAERPEGSVSTLKIQRTQQEDSAVYLCASSLAVNSGEKLFFGSGTQLSVL.

Concerning this clone itself: Coverage ceases 3 residues before the CDR3 finishes, and the germline J gene fills in the end. The V gene is TRBV20-1, the J gene TRBJ1-1; possible D gene TRBD1, 6 bases. V lost 5 bases to trimming and J lost 1 base, with 14 bases between them. From germline, CDR1 is DFQATT and CDR2 SNEGSKA (reference sequence). The CDR3 covers 14 residues. The sequenced part of the CDR3 DNA is TGCAGTGCTCAACCTTTGACAGGGAACACTGAA. Its protein is CSAQPLTGNTE. The full CDR3 sequence reads CSAQPLTGNTEAFF.

Points on this clone: The read finishes 3 residues shy of the CDR3 end, and the germline J gene is used to complete it. The genes are TRBV7-9 and TRBJ2-5; tentative D call: TRBD1 (5 bases). This CDR3 has 12 residues. Germline loops: CDR1 SEHNR, CDR2 FQNEAQ (reference sequence). V was shortened by 6 bases and J by 3 bases, with 8 bases between the two germline ends. CDR3 loop: CASSQTEETQYF. The DNA read from the CDR3 is TGTGCCAGCAGTCAGACAGAAGAGACC.